Listed here are 15 T cell receptor beta chains from one sample, sequenced in a study of cytomegalovirus exposure and HLA in healthy donors. The PCR had 60 Vbeta and 13 Jbeta primers. The table came from immunoSEQ multiplex PCR; TCRdb's copy has only in-frame clones and leaves some out. The data hold around 62,000 clones, with approximately 75% observed a single time. The sample consisted of PBMCs. Receptors originate from a man aged 60-69 years in good health and CMV-seropositive.

This clone was seen a few times. V and J are TRBV11-3 and TRBJ2-5; TRBD1 matches 7 bases. Germline CDR1 and CDR2: SGHNT and YENEEA. The CDR3 is made up of 15 amino acids. After removal of 1 base from V and 2 bases from J, the junction contained 4 bases not matched to a gene. CDR3 loop: CASSLGQGGQETQYF. The CDR3 DNA follows: TGTGCCAGCAGCTTAGGACAGGGTGGACAAGAGACCCAGTACTTC.

The chain combines TRBV4-1 with TRBJ2-7, with a tentative D call TRBD1 (6 bases). Deletions cut 0 bases from V and 3 bases from J, with 15 bases between. Per germline, CDR1 MGHRA and CDR2 YSYEKL. CDR3 size: 16 residues. Here the CDR3 DNA reads TGCGCCAGCAGCCAAGATCTACGGCAGGGGTACTACGAGCAGTACTTC. Translating gives CASSQDLRQGYYEQYF.

CDR3: CASTPAVGGYGYTF. In DNA, the CDR3 is TGCGCCAGCACCCCCGCGGTCGGAGGCTATGGCTACACCTTC. This chain links TRBV5-1 with TRBJ1-2; D is unclear. The CDR3 length is 14 residues. V was pared by 6 bases and J by 4 bases, with 16 bases between. CDR1 is SGHRS, CDR2 YFSETQ, per germline.

This clone appeared a few times. This chain joins TRBV5-1 and TRBJ2-7, with TRBD1 matching over 11 bases. After removal of 4 bases from V and 3 bases from J, the junction contained 3 bases not matched to a gene. The CDR3 totals 14 residues. Germline V gene lookup returns CDR1 SGHRS and CDR2 YFSETQ. The CDR3 is CASSPGTGGYEQYF. The CDR3 region has the DNA TGCGCCAGCAGCCCGGGGACAGGGGGCTACGAGCAGTACTTC.

This chain connects TRBV2 to TRBJ2-2, with TRBD1 matching 7 bases. Germline-derived CDR1 and CDR2 are SNHLY and FYNNEI. The CDR3 covers 13 residues. Losses at the gene ends were 6 bases for V and 6 bases for J; bases not matched to a gene: 4. The CDR3 sequence: CASSRTGAGELFF. The CDR3 nucleotides are TGTGCCAGCAGCCGAACAGGGGCCGGGGAGCTGTTTTTT.

Only a few counts were recorded for this clone. The junction shows a germline mismatch at one end, possibly a read error. V is TRBV7-9 and J is TRBJ1-6; 7 bases are a match to TRBD1. The CDR3 is 17 amino acids. Germline CDR1 is SEHNR and CDR2 is FQNEAQ (reference sequence). CDR3: CSSSSRDSSVYNSPLHF. The CDR3 DNA reads TGTTCCAGCAGCTCCCGGGACAGCTCTGTCTATAATTCACCCCTCCACTTT.

The J gene is TRBJ2-5, the V gene TRBV11-3; 14 positions agree with TRBD2. Germline-derived CDR1 and CDR2 are SGHNT and YENEEA. The CDR3 extends over 17 amino acids. The trim removed 1 base at V and 5 bases at J, leaving 6 bases unmatched. As DNA, the CDR3 is TGTGCCAGCAGCTTAGCCGGGACTAGCGGGAGCGACGAGACCCAGTACTTC. Protein product: CASSLAGTSGSDETQYF.

V and J are TRBV19 and TRBJ1-4; TRBD1 aligns across 9 bases. The CDR3 spans 16 residues. CDR1 and CDR2 (germline): LNHDA, SQIVND (reference sequence). V shed 4 bases and J 3 bases; nucleotides not matched to a gene: 6. The CDR3 sequence is CASSTWTGASNEKLFF. In DNA, the CDR3 is TGTGCCAGTAGTACCTGGACAGGGGCTTCTAATGAAAAACTGTTTTTT. Filled out from reference TRBV19 and TRBJ1-4, the complete variable domain reads DGGITQSPKYLFRKEGQNVTLSCEQNLNHDAMYWYRQDPGQGLRLIYYSQIVNDFQKGDIAEGYSVSREKKESFPLTVTSAQKNPTAFYLCASSTWTGASNEKLFFGSGTQLSVL.

The V and J genes are TRBV5-6 and TRBJ2-3, with 7 bases aligning to TRBD1. V shed 0 bases and J 0 bases; nucleotides not matched to a gene: 13. The CDR3 is 19 amino acids. The germline V gene has CDR1 SGHDT and CDR2 YYEEEE. The CDR3 nucleotides read TGTGCCAGCAGCTTGGGACGGACTTGGGACAGAGTTAGCACAGATACGCAGTATTTT. Translating it yields CASSLGRTWDRVSTDTQYF.

The rearrangement links TRBV7-9 to TRBJ1-1, with D possibly being TRBD1 (5 bases). This CDR3 contains 15 residues. CDR1 is SEHNR, CDR2 FQNEAQ, per germline (reference sequence). V was pared by 2 bases and J by 7 bases, with 17 bases between. CDR3 nucleotide sequence: TGTGCCAGCAGCTTATTTCGGGGGAGGGAGGATGAAGCTTTCTTT. Translation gives CASSLFRGREDEAFF.

In its sample, this clone was seen once. The J gene is TRBJ1-1, the V gene TRBV7-2, with a tentative D call TRBD1 (5 bases). Germline V gene lookup returns CDR1 SGHTA and CDR2 FQGNSA. V gave up 4 bases and J gave up 8 bases, with 17 bases separating them. This CDR3 spans 14 amino acids. The DNA for the CDR3 is TGTGCCAGCAGCTCATTAAGAGGCGGGACCGAAGCTTTCTTT. It codes for CASSSLRGGTEAFF.

The rearrangement joins TRBV19 to TRBJ2-1, with 9 bases matching TRBD1. This CDR3 has 14 amino acids. Germline loops: CDR1 LNHDA, CDR2 SQIVND (reference sequence). The V gene end was trimmed by 5 bases and the J gene end by 8 bases; junction bases not matched to a gene: 7. In nucleotides, the CDR3 is TGTGCCAGTAGTTCCGGGACAGGGATTTATGAGCAGTTCTTC. Translated, it gives CASSSGTGIYEQFF.

V gene TRBV7-9 combines with J gene TRBJ2-1; 8 bases agree with TRBD1. Germline V CDR1 and CDR2: SEHNR, FQNEAQ (reference sequence). The CDR3 is 15 amino acids. V lost 5 bases and J lost 7; bases outside the gene matches: 10. The CDR3 reads CASSQKSTGANEQFF. CDR3 nucleotide sequence: TGTGCCAGCAGCCAAAAGTCGACAGGGGCTAATGAGCAGTTCTTC.

In this sample, this clone turned up once. The rearrangement joins TRBV6-5 to TRBJ2-3; 7 positions match TRBD1. The trim removed 0 bases at V and 2 bases at J, leaving 2 bases unmatched. The CDR3 is 15 amino acids. Germline CDR1 reads MNHEY; CDR2 reads SVGAGI. CDR3 protein: CASSYSTGITDTQYF. CDR3 DNA sequence: TGTGCCAGCAGTTACTCGACAGGGATCACAGATACGCAGTATTTT.

This sequence joins TRBV10-2 and TRBJ2-1, with 7 bases aligning to TRBD2. CDR1 and CDR2 from the germline V gene are WSHSY and SAAADI. This CDR3 comprises 12 residues. With V trimmed by 2 bases and J by 12 bases, 4 bases remained unmatched. CDR3 nucleotides: TGCGCCAGCAGTGAGGGCGGACTAGGGCAGTTCTTC. Its translation: CASSEGGLGQFF.